This TCR beta chain comes out of a study of Graves' ophthalmopathy and Graves' hyperthyroidism. For repertoire sequencing, the TCR beta CDR3 regions were amplified from RNA transcripts. HTBI primers served in a first-round RT-PCR, which a second-round multiplex PCR followed. TCRdb analysed the multiplex PCR reads with MiXCR anew, one entry per CDR3 protein. The data contain about 210,000 distinct CDR3 sequences, 25% to 35% of them singletons. V shed 6 bases, J shed 4 bases, and the junction held 4 bases outside the gene matches. Germline CDR1 is MNHEY and CDR2 is SVGEGT. The CDR3 loop spans 14 amino acids.

Sequencing was done on a sample of peripheral blood. This sequence joins TRBV6-2 or TRBV6-3 and TRBJ2-2, with 8 positions matching TRBD2. This TCR was recovered from a man aged 45-65 years with Graves' ophthalmopathy. The DNA for the CDR3 is TGTGCCAGCAGGCGACTAGCGTCCACCGGGGAGCTGTTTTTT. Translating it yields CASRRLASTGELFF.